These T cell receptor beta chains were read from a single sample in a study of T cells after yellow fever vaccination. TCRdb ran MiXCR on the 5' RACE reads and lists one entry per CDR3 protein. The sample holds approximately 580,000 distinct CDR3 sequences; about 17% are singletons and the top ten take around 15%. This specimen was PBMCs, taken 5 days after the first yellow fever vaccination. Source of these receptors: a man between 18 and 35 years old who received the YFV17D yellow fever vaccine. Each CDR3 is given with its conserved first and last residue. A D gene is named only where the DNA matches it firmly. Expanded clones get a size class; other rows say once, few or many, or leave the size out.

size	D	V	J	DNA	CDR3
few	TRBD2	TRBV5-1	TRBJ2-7	TGCGCCAGCAGCTTGAGAACTAGCGGGTTCTCCTACGAGCAGTACTTC	CASSLRTSGFSYEQYF
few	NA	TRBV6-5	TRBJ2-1	TGTGCCAGCAACCACCAGGGGAATGAGCAGTTCTTC	CASNHQGNEQFF
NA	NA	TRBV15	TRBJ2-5	TGTGCCACCAGCAGAGGCAGCTGGGAGACCCAGTACTTC	CATSRGSWETQYF
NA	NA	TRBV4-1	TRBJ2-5	TGCGCCAGCAGCCAGAACAACAACCAAGAGACCCAGTACTTC	CASSQNNNQETQYF
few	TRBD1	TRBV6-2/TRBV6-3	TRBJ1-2	TGTGCCAGCAGTCCAGGGGGAACGGCACACAATGGCTACACCTTC	CASSPGGTAHNGYTF
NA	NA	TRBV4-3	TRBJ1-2	TGCGCCAGCAGCCAAGATGAGGGTTTCTATGGCTACACCTTC	CASSQDEGFYGYTF
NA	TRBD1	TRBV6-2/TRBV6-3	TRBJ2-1	TGTGCCAGCAGTTACACCCGGACAGGGGTGTACAATGAGCAGTTCTTC	CASSYTRTGVYNEQFF
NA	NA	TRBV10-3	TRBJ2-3	TGTGCCATCAGTGAGTCTCGTCGGACAGATACGCAGTATTTT	CAISESRRTDTQYF
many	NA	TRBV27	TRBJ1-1	TGTGCCAGCATAGGTTGGGGGCCTGAAGCTTTCTTT	CASIGWGPEAFF
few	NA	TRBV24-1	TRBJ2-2	TGTGCCACCGGGAACACCGGGGAGCTGTTTTTT	CATGNTGELFF
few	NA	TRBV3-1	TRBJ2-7	TGTGCCAGCAGCCGGACTTGGGACGAGCAGTACTTC	CASSRTWDEQYF
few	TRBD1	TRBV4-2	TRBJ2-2	TGTGCCAGCAGCCAAGGGCACAGGGGCGCGAACACCGGGGAGCTGTTTTTT	CASSQGHRGANTGELFF
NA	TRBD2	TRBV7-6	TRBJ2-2	TGTGCCAGCAGCTTAGGGACTAGCGGGCTCACCGGGGAGCTGTTTTTT	CASSLGTSGLTGELFF
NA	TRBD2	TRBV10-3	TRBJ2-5	TGTGCCACAAATCCGGGACTAGCGGAGCAAGAGACCCAGTACTTC	CATNPGLAEQETQYF
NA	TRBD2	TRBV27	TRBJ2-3	TGTGCCAGCAGTCAGCGGGACCCCGTAGGTACGCAGTATTTT	CASSQRDPVGTQYF
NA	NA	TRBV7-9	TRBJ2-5	TGTGCCAGCAGCTCCCTGTCCCAACAAGAGACCCAGTACTTC	CASSSLSQQETQYF
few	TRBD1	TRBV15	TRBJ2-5	TGTGCCACCAGCGCCCGACAGGGGGAAGAGACCCAGTACTTC	CATSARQGEETQYF
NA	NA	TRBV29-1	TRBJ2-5	TGCAGCAAAGTGGGGGGGCCCCGAGAGACCCAGTACTTC	CSKVGGPRETQYF
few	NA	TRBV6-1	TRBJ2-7	TGTGCCAGCAGTCGAGTTGCAACAGCTTTCTACGAGCAGTACTTC	CASSRVATAFYEQYF
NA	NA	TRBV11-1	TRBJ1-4	TGTGCCAGCAGCTTATGGACCGAACTTAGCCTCGTAACCCCCCAGTATGAAAAACTGTTTTTT	CASSLWTELSLVTPQYEKLFF
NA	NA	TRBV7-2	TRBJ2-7	TGTGCCAGCAGCCCCTTTGGGGACGAGCAGTACTTC	CASSPFGDEQYF
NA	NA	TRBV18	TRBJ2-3	TGTGCCAGCTCACCACCTCACCTTAGCACAGATACGCAGTATTTT	CASSPPHLSTDTQYF